Shown below are 20 T cell receptor beta chains from a single sample sequenced in a study of T-cell memory formation after mild COVID-19. Using its own MiXCR run on the 5' RACE reads, TCRdb lists one record per CDR3 protein. The data show about 210,000 distinct CDR3 sequences, with approximately 10% seen just once and approximately 3% held by the top ten. Sample: PBMCs or a T cell subset sorted from them (not recorded which). These TCRs come from a man between 18 and 35 years old who had mild COVID-19 (a few samples of this study predate the infection). Cell type and time point are not known.

The gene calls are TRBV7-3 and TRBJ2-2, with a weak D call TRBD2 (5 bases). V gave up 5 bases and J gave up 7 bases, with 14 bases separating them. Germline V lookup: CDR1 SGHTA, CDR2 FQGTGA. The CDR3 is made up of 14 amino acids. Here the CDR3 DNA reads TGTGCCAGCAGCCCCACCCTACGGGGCGGGGAGCTGTTTTTT. Protein sequence: CASSPTLRGGELFF.

This clonotype has more than one count but fewer than ten. The chain combines TRBV12-3 or TRBV12-4 with TRBJ2-2; tentative D call: TRBD1 (6 bases). The CDR3 runs 13 residues. V was shortened by 10 bases and J by 7 bases, with 16 bases between the two germline ends. DNA of the CDR3: TGTGCCACCTTACCACAGGGAGACGGGGAGCTGTTTTTT. Its translation: CATLPQGDGELFF.

Only a few counts were recorded for this clonotype. The rearrangement links TRBV18 to TRBJ1-1; D is possibly TRBD1 (5 bases). The V end was cut by 3 bases, the J end by 10 bases, with 18 bases between. CDR1 and CDR2 from the germline V gene are KGHSH and LQKENI. The CDR3 loop spans 14 amino acids. CDR3 in amino acids: CASSPSGQSRGAFF. The CDR3 nucleotides read TGTGCCAGCTCACCGTCGGGGCAGTCAAGGGGAGCTTTCTTT.

This clonotype was picked up a small number of times. The chain is built from TRBV7-8 and TRBJ2-2; D gene uncertain. Germline CDR1 reads SGHVS; CDR2 reads FQNEAQ. This CDR3 comprises 15 residues. Trimming stripped 6 bases from V and 4 bases from J, with 15 bases between. CDR3: CASSSRRAPTGELFF. The CDR3 bases are TGTGCCAGCAGTTCCCGACGGGCGCCCACCGGGGAGCTGTTTTTT.

The chain is built from TRBV4-2 and TRBJ2-3, with D hard to call. The CDR3 sequence is 12 residues long. V lost 2 bases and J 4 bases, leaving 4 bases between the germline ends. Germline V gene sequence: CDR1 LGHNA, CDR2 YNFKEQ. CDR3: CASSQMADTQYF. The CDR3, as DNA: TGTGCCAGCAGCCAAATGGCAGATACGCAGTATTTT.

J is TRBJ2-1 and V is TRBV4-3; TRBD2 matches at 11 bases. Trimming at V came to 4 bases and at J to 8 bases, leaving 13 bases not matched to a gene. The length of the CDR3 is 17 residues. CDR1 LGHNA and CDR2 YSLEER come from the germline V gene. The CDR3 loop is CASSPGMIAGGPYEQFF. The CDR3 nucleotides are TGCGCCAGCAGCCCGGGGATGATAGCGGGGGGGCCCTATGAGCAGTTCTTC.

The CDR3 DNA reads TGTGCCAGCCGCCCCGCCGGCACAGATACGCAGTATTTT. It encodes CASRPAGTDTQYF. The chain recombines TRBV7-3 with TRBJ2-3; D is unresolved. The V gene's germline CDR1 is SGHTA and CDR2 FQGTGA. The length of the CDR3 is 13 residues. Trimming cost V 8 bases and J 1 base, with 10 bases left between them.

This chain links TRBV7-2 with TRBJ2-5; 8 bases fit TRBD2. The CDR3 contains 18 residues. Germline-derived CDR1 and CDR2 are SGHTA and FQGNSA. Trimming took 7 bases from V and 5 from J; bases not matched to a gene: 21. DNA for the CDR3: TGTGCCAGCAACAACGTAGGGCGGGGGGAAGCCATGTGGGAGACCCAGTACTTC. Protein sequence: CASNNVGRGEAMWETQYF.

V gene TRBV5-1 combines with J gene TRBJ2-1; a weak D match, TRBD2 (5 bases). Trimming took 2 bases from V and 9 from J, leaving 15 bases between them. The CDR3 has 14 amino acids. Germline lookup yields CDR1 SGHRS and CDR2 YFSETQ. The CDR3 loop reads CASSLAEYSAEQFF. In DNA form, the CDR3 reads TGCGCCAGCAGCTTAGCGGAATACAGTGCTGAGCAGTTCTTC.

The chain uses TRBV5-1 and TRBJ2-1; no clear D gene. The germline gives CDR1 SGHRS, CDR2 YFSETQ. This CDR3 comprises 15 residues. The ends were cut back, 4 bases at V and 0 bases at J, with 11 bases in the middle. CDR3 sequence (DNA): TGCGCCAGCAGCCCGGACCCATACTCCTACAATGAGCAGTTCTTC. This sequence encodes CASSPDPYSYNEQFF.

This clonotype came up a few times. This chain uses TRBV5-4 with TRBJ2-5; 12 bases match TRBD2. This CDR3 is built from 15 residues. Germline CDR1 is SGHNT and CDR2 is YYREEE (reference sequence). Trimming removed 3 bases from V and 7 bases from J; junction bases left unmatched: 7. CDR3 region: CASSWTSGEAGTQYF. As DNA, the CDR3 is TGTGCCAGCAGCTGGACTAGCGGGGAGGCTGGGACCCAGTACTTC.

The V gene is TRBV6-2 or TRBV6-3, the J gene TRBJ2-7; 7 bases align to TRBD2. CDR3 size: 14 residues. The J segment lost 4 bases and the V segment lost 5 bases, leaving 8 bases of the junction unmatched. Germline CDR1 is MNHEY and CDR2 is SVGEGT. In DNA, the CDR3 is TGTGCCAGCAGTACAACTAGCGCCAGATACGAGCAGTACGTC. Translating gives CASSTTSARYEQYV.

This clonotype appeared a few times. V gene TRBV3-1 combines with J gene TRBJ2-4, with D uncertain. CDR3 length: 11 amino acids. Germline CDR1 and CDR2: LGHDT and YNNKEL (reference sequence). The germline V and J ends were trimmed by 2 bases and 9 bases, with 5 bases remaining between them. Written as DNA, the CDR3 is TGTGCCAGCAGCCAAAGTACCATTCAGTACTTC. Translated, it gives CASSQSTIQYF.

The chain couples TRBV7-2 to TRBJ1-5; D gene ambiguous. Germline V gene data show CDR1 as SGHTA and CDR2 as FQGNSA. The CDR3 sequence is 13 residues long. Trimming stripped 3 bases from V and 5 bases from J, with 8 bases between. The CDR3, as DNA: TGTGCCAGCAGCTTTGACCAGTATCAGCCCCAGCATTTT. It yields the protein CASSFDQYQPQHF.

The chain joins TRBV12-3 or TRBV12-4 to TRBJ2-7; D not certain. Trimming removed 4 bases at V and 0 bases at J, with 13 bases between. The CDR3 sequence is 15 residues long. CDR3 residues: CASSSMGRRSYEQYF. DNA of the CDR3: TGTGCCAGCAGTTCCATGGGCAGGCGCTCCTACGAGCAGTACTTC.

This clonotype was observed a few times. The chain employs TRBV5-1 and TRBJ2-5; TRBD2 agrees at 9 bases. The V gene's germline CDR1 is SGHRS and CDR2 YFSETQ. The CDR3 runs 17 residues. Trimming removed 6 bases from V and 4 bases from J; junction bases left unmatched: 16. The CDR3 DNA reads TGCGCCAGCACCCCCGCCCTTCTAGCGGGGAGGGGAGAGACCCAGTACTTC. Protein sequence: CASTPALLAGRGETQYF.

This clonotype appeared a few times. The chain joins TRBV7-9 to TRBJ2-3; TRBD2 aligns across 10 bases. The CDR3 length is 13 residues. Germline loops: CDR1 SEHNR, CDR2 FQNEAQ (reference sequence). Losses at the gene ends were 6 bases for V and 13 bases for J; bases not matched to a gene: 10. CDR3: CASSRSGGSYKYF. In DNA, the CDR3 is TGTGCCAGCAGTCGTAGCGGGGGGAGTTACAAGTATTTT.

This clonotype was detected a few times. The V gene is TRBV5-1, the J gene TRBJ2-3; 9 bases match TRBD1. The CDR3 length is 16 residues. The V gene's germline CDR1 is SGHRS and CDR2 YFSETQ. Trimming at V came to 4 bases and at J to 4 bases, leaving 10 bases not matched to a gene. CDR3 nucleotide sequence: TGCGCCAGCAGCGATGTAACAGGGGGCATCGCAGATACGCAGTATTTT. This translates into CASSDVTGGIADTQYF.

This clonotype has a handful of counts. The rearrangement joins TRBV6-5 to TRBJ1-4, with D tentatively TRBD1 (6 bases). This CDR3 comprises 14 residues. V lost 0 bases and J lost 6, with 8 bases in between. The V gene's germline CDR1 is MNHEY and CDR2 SVGAGI. The CDR3 loop reads CASSYSGGYEKLFF. CDR3 coding DNA: TGTGCCAGCAGTTACTCCGGGGGCTATGAAAAACTGTTTTTT.

The rearrangement links TRBV6-6 to TRBJ1-1; 7 nucleotides agree with TRBD1. The CDR3 contains 13 residues. Trimming took 2 bases from V and 8 from J; bases not matched to a gene: 5. Germline V gene data show CDR1 as MNHNY and CDR2 as SVGAGI (reference sequence). The DNA of the CDR3 is TGTGCCAGCAGTTACGACGACAGGGCCGAAGCTTTCTTT. Amino acids: CASSYDDRAEAFF.